This is a list of T cell receptor beta chains from one sample in a study of cytomegalovirus exposure and HLA in healthy donors. The table came from immunoSEQ multiplex PCR; TCRdb's copy has only in-frame clones and leaves some out. The sample has around 200,000 clones, around 82% seen once. The material sequenced was PBMCs. Source of these receptors: a woman in her late teens or twenties in good health and CMV-seropositive. The CDR3 runs from the conserved cysteine through the conserved F or W. D genes are given only for firm matches.

d_call j_call v_call cdr3_aa
TRBD1 TRBJ2-1 TRBV4-1 CASSTTGGLEQFF
- TRBJ2-3 TRBV7-6 CASSTPYQKRGTDTQYF
- TRBJ2-7 TRBV7-2 CASSSTHNYEQYF
- TRBJ1-2 TRBV19 CASSVTDGGYTF
TRBD2 TRBJ2-1 TRBV9 CASSVARGLAGGNNEQFF
TRBD1 TRBJ1-2 TRBV25-1 CASSGNRGYGYTF
TRBD1 TRBJ1-1 TRBV6-5 CASRLGQGWSEAFF
- TRBJ2-3 TRBV7-9 CASSSRGSPSTDTQYF
TRBD1 TRBJ1-3 TRBV10-1 CASSEYRDRHSGNTIYF
- TRBJ2-3 TRBV29-1 CSVGQGTVTDTQYF
- TRBJ1-1 TRBV19 CASRSSGGRVTEAFF
TRBD1 TRBJ2-3 TRBV11-2 CASRVPGTGRNTQYF
- TRBJ1-6 TRBV5-5 CASSYSDNSPLHF